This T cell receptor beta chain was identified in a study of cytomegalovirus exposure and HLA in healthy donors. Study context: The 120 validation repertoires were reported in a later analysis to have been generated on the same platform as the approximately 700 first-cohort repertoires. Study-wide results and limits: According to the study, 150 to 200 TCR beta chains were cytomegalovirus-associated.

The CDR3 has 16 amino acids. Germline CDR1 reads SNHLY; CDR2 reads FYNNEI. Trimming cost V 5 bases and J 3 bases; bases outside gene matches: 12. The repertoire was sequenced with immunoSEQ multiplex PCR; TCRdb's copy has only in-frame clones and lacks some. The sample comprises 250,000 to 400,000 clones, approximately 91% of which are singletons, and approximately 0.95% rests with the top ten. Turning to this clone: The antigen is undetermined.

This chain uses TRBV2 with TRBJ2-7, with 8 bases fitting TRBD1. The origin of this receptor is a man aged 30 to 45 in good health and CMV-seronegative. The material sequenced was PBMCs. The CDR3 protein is CASSYPPRTGSYEQYF. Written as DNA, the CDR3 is TGTGCCAGCAGTTACCCCCCGAGGACAGGGAGCTACGAGCAGTACTTC.